The 32 T cell receptor beta chains below all came from one sample that was sequenced in a study of beta chain features in type 1 diabetes. Findings and caveats of the study: There was a moderate but significant shortening of TCRB CDR3s in all four CD4+ subsets of Type 1 diabetes patients.

These TCRs are of unknown antigen specificity. Expressed TCRB transcripts got sequenced, as all isolated RNA was reverse transcribed. Clones were sequenced by immunoSEQ multiplex PCR, and TCRdb holds only the in-frame ones, with some missing. The sample yields 600,000 to 750,000 clones, roughly 12% seen once. Material for sequencing was naive CD4+ T cells from blood. These receptors came from a man aged 30 to 39 with type 1 diabetes.

The sample holds a few counts of this clone. The chain uses TRBV9 and TRBJ2-5, with 9 bases lining up with TRBD1. The CDR3 totals 16 residues. CDR1 and CDR2 from the germline V gene are SGDLS and YYNGEE. After removal of 3 bases from V and 5 bases from J, the junction contained 11 bases not matched to a gene. Here the CDR3 reads CASSGQGTGNFETQYF. In DNA, the CDR3 is TGTGCCAGCAGCGGACAGGGGACAGGGAATTTTGAGACCCAGTACTTC.

This chain joins TRBV2 and TRBJ1-2, with D uncertain. V was cut by 6 bases and J by 6 bases, with 11 bases left in between. In germline, CDR1 is SNHLY, CDR2 FYNNEI. The CDR3 has 12 residues. CDR3 in DNA: TGTGCCAGCAGCCAAGGACCGGATGGCTACACCTTC. Translating it yields CASSQGPDGYTF.

This rearrangement joins TRBV9 to TRBJ2-7, with a tentative D call TRBD2 (7 bases). Germline V lookup: CDR1 SGDLS, CDR2 YYNGEE. The CDR3 covers 13 residues. V was pared by 2 bases and J by 6 bases, with 12 bases between. The DNA for the CDR3 is TGTGCCAGCAGCGTGGGCGGGGGCGGCGAGCAGTACTTC. As protein: CASSVGGGGEQYF.

The chain uses TRBV4-3 and TRBJ2-7; 8 bases line up with TRBD1. J gave up 4 bases and V 0 bases, and 5 bases lay outside the gene matches. Per germline, CDR1 LGHNA and CDR2 YSLEER. The CDR3 loop spans 15 amino acids. Written as DNA, the CDR3 is TGCGCCAGCAGCCAAGAAGCAGGACAGGGTTACGAGCAGTACTTC. It encodes CASSQEAGQGYEQYF.

This clone was picked up a small number of times. V gene TRBV9 combines with J gene TRBJ1-2; D not certain. The CDR3 consists of 13 residues. Trimming took 0 bases from V and 3 from J, leaving 6 bases between them. The germline V gene encodes CDR1 SGDLS and CDR2 YYNGEE. CDR3 sequence reads: CASSVAPDYGYTF. DNA of the CDR3: TGTGCCAGCAGCGTAGCCCCGGACTATGGCTACACCTTC.

Remarks on this clone: Other DNA variants within this sample encode the same CDR3. This chain uses TRBV18 with TRBJ1-6; D remains unclear. Trimming took 3 bases from V and 8 from J, leaving 8 bases between them. Germline V gene lookup returns CDR1 KGHSH and CDR2 LQKENI. CDR3 length equals 13 residues. CDR3 nucleotides: TGTGCCAGCTCACCGGGCAGTGATTCACCCCTCCACTTT. Protein sequence: CASSPGSDSPLHF.

This clone turned up a few times. The chain uses TRBV28 and TRBJ1-2, with TRBD1 identical over 7 bases. V lost 6 bases to trimming and J lost 1 base; unmatched junction nucleotides: 8. Germline values: CDR1 MDHEN, CDR2 SYDVKM. The CDR3 contains 15 residues. In DNA form, the CDR3 reads TGTGCCAGCAGCACCGGACAGGACCTTAACTATGGCTACACCTTC. As protein: CASSTGQDLNYGYTF.

The chain links TRBV28 to TRBJ1-2; weak D call: TRBD1 (5 bases). Germline loops: CDR1 MDHEN, CDR2 SYDVKM. Trimming removed 4 bases at V and 4 bases at J, with 16 bases between. The length of the CDR3 is 15 residues. CDR3 sequence (DNA): TGTGCCAGCAGTTCATCAGGGCAGGGAGGCTATGGCTACACCTTC. Translating gives CASSSSGQGGYGYTF.

This clone showed up just a few times. The V and J genes are TRBV6-5 and TRBJ2-7; perhaps TRBD1 as D (5 bases). Germline V CDR1 and CDR2: MNHEY, SVGAGI. V was trimmed by 6 bases and J by 1 base, leaving 16 bases between them. The CDR3 is 15 residues long. This CDR3 reads CASRRQPFISYEQYF. CDR3 in DNA: TGTGCCAGCAGAAGACAGCCCTTCATATCCTACGAGCAGTACTTC.

The rearrangement joins TRBV27 to TRBJ2-1, with TRBD2 identical over 8 bases. CDR3 length: 16 amino acids. From germline, CDR1 is MNHEY and CDR2 SMNVEV (reference sequence). The trim removed 5 bases at V and 5 bases at J, leaving 11 bases unmatched. The CDR3 region is CASSKWGRGDHNEQFF. CDR3 DNA: TGTGCCAGCAGTAAATGGGGGCGGGGGGACCACAATGAGCAGTTCTTC.

This clone was recorded a few times. V and J are TRBV5-4 and TRBJ2-3; D perhaps matches TRBD2 (5 bases). CDR1 is SGHNT, CDR2 YYREEE, per germline (reference sequence). The germline V and J ends were trimmed by 2 bases and 3 bases, with 10 bases remaining between them. CDR3 length: 14 residues. CDR3 DNA sequence: TGTGCCAGCAGCTTACTAGTATCGACAGATACGCAGTATTTT. This codes for CASSLLVSTDTQYF.

This clone was picked up a small number of times. The J gene is TRBJ2-5, the V gene TRBV7-9, with a weak D call TRBD2 (6 bases). Germline V gene data show CDR1 as SEHNR and CDR2 as FQNEAQ (reference sequence). V shed 1 base and J shed 0 bases, with 15 bases lying between them. The CDR3 has 17 residues. The CDR3 sequence: CASSLGRGALYQETQYF. As DNA, the CDR3 is TGTGCCAGCAGCTTAGGGCGCGGGGCCTTGTACCAAGAGACCCAGTACTTC.

This clone has more than one count but fewer than ten. The V and J genes are TRBV7-2 and TRBJ2-2; D remains unclear. CDR1 is SGHTA and CDR2 is FQGNSA in the germline V gene. With 6 bases removed from V and 1 base from J, the gap between germline ends came to 12 bases. This CDR3 has 15 amino acids. DNA of the CDR3: TGTGCCAGCAGTACGATCCCATGGAACACCGGGGAGCTGTTTTTT. Translating gives CASSTIPWNTGELFF.

This clone was seen more than once but under ten times. The chain has TRBV7-2 and TRBJ1-6; the match to TRBD1 covers 8 bases. Germline V gives CDR1 SGHTA, CDR2 FQGNSA. V trimming: 5 bases; J trimming: 10 bases; junction bases outside the gene matches: 7. The CDR3 runs to 14 residues. CDR3 loop: CASSPRQGKSPLHF. CDR3 in DNA: TGTGCCAGCAGCCCCCGACAGGGGAAATCACCCCTCCACTTT.

This clone was found a few times. CDR3 sequence (DNA): TGCGCCAGCAGCCCTGGCGGGTACAGCACAGATACGCAGTATTTT. Its protein product is CASSPGGYSTDTQYF. The chain is built from TRBV5-1 and TRBJ2-3; the D gene is possibly TRBD2 (5 bases). V lost 4 bases to trimming and J lost 0 bases, with 12 bases between them. CDR1 SGHRS and CDR2 YFSETQ come from the germline V gene. The CDR3 runs to 15 residues.

J is TRBJ2-5 and V is TRBV6-5, with 8 bases lining up with TRBD2. J was trimmed by 3 bases and V by 7 bases; bases with no gene match: 10. From germline, CDR1 is MNHEY and CDR2 SVGAGI. This CDR3 contains 15 residues. The CDR3 protein is CASTSGGAPKETQYF. The CDR3 coding sequence is TGTGCCAGCACTTCGGGGGGGGCACCCAAAGAGACCCAGTACTTC.

The rearrangement uses TRBV7-2 and TRBJ2-5; D possibly corresponds to TRBD1 (5 bases). Trimming stripped 5 bases from V and 7 bases from J, with 8 bases between. The germline gives CDR1 SGHTA, CDR2 FQGNSA. CDR3 length: 11 residues. The CDR3 spells CASSEQVTQYF. CDR3 DNA sequence: TGTGCCAGCAGCGAACAGGTGACCCAGTACTTC.

This clone has only a few counts. The genes are TRBV9 and TRBJ2-6; D not resolved. The CDR3 is 15 residues long. The V gene's germline CDR1 is SGDLS and CDR2 YYNGEE. V lost 5 bases, J lost 2 bases, and 11 bases lay in between. The CDR3 reads CASRNLGTGANVLTF. As DNA, the CDR3 is TGTGCCAGCAGGAACTTAGGGACTGGGGCCAACGTCCTGACTTTC.

This clone was seen more than once but under ten times. This rearrangement joins TRBV30 to TRBJ2-2, with D hard to call. V was pared by 4 bases and J by 3 bases, with 9 bases between. CDR1 is GTSNPN and CDR2 is SVGIG in the germline V gene (reference sequence). There are 13 residues in the CDR3. The CDR3 region has the DNA TGTGCCTGGAAGGGTGAAGACACCGGGGAGCTGTTTTTT. As protein: CAWKGEDTGELFF.

V is TRBV11-2 and J is TRBJ1-2; 9 nucleotides match TRBD1. The CDR3 loop spans 16 amino acids. The germline gives CDR1 SGHAT, CDR2 FQNNGV. Trimming at V came to 2 bases and at J to 8 bases, leaving 12 bases not matched to a gene. CDR3 residues: CASSLTNQGQGGGYTF. For the CDR3, the DNA is TGTGCCAGCAGCTTAACTAATCAGGGACAGGGCGGAGGCTACACCTTC.

This clone was counted only a few times. This sequence joins TRBV21-1 and TRBJ1-2; the table assigns TRBD1, which was not confirmed against the DNA. TRBV21-1 is an annotated pseudogene. CDR3 length: 13 residues. DNA of the CDR3: TGTGCCAGCAGCAAGAACCCAGGTGGTGGCTACACCTTC. This sequence encodes CASSKNPGGGYTF.

V is TRBV7-9 and J is TRBJ2-1, with D maybe TRBD2 (6 bases). This CDR3 is 16 amino acids long. Germline lookup yields CDR1 SEHNR and CDR2 FQNEAQ (reference sequence). V was clipped by 5 bases and J by 3 bases, with 17 bases between them. CDR3 sequence (DNA): TGTGCCAGCAGCCTGGCGCGGGGTACCTACTACAATGAGCAGTTCTTC. This codes for CASSLARGTYYNEQFF.

This clone was counted a few times. Other DNA sequences in the same sample also yield this CDR3. CDR3 bases: TGTGCCATCAGTCCGGACTCCTACGAGCAGTACTTC. This codes for CAISPDSYEQYF. The chain is built from TRBV10-3 and TRBJ2-7; no definite D call. Germline V lookup: CDR1 ENHRY, CDR2 SYGVKD. This CDR3 has 12 residues. V dropped 5 bases and J dropped 0 bases, with 5 bases sitting between them.

The chain is built from TRBV7-9 and TRBJ2-7, with no clear D. The V gene's germline CDR1 is SEHNR and CDR2 FQNEAQ (reference sequence). Trimming took off 2 bases at V and 6 bases at J, with 5 bases between the two ends. The CDR3 contains 11 residues. The CDR3 DNA sequence: TGTGCCAGCAGCTTAACTCTCGAGCAGTACTTC. It codes for CASSLTLEQYF.

This clone has more than one count but fewer than ten. This sequence joins TRBV6-5 and TRBJ1-2; no clear D gene. Germline CDR1 reads MNHEY; CDR2 reads SVGAGI. The CDR3 totals 14 residues. V was pared by 0 bases and J by 3 bases, with 8 bases between. Written as DNA, the CDR3 is TGTGCCAGCAGTTACTCCCAGGTGGACTATGGCTACACCTTC. Protein product: CASSYSQVDYGYTF.

The chain joins TRBV30 to TRBJ2-2; D is unclear. CDR1 is GTSNPN, CDR2 SVGIG, per germline (reference sequence). CDR3 length: 15 amino acids. Trimming stripped 3 bases from V and 5 bases from J, with 16 bases between. Here the CDR3 DNA reads TGTGCCTGGAGCCCCCCGTATGGCGTGACCGGGGAGCTGTTTTTT. Translation: CAWSPPYGVTGELFF.

This clone was observed a handful of times. The chain is built from TRBV18 and TRBJ2-5; no definite D call. CDR1 and CDR2 from the germline V gene are KGHSH and LQKENI. The CDR3 extends over 13 amino acids. The ends were cut back, 4 bases at V and 5 bases at J, with 11 bases in the middle. CDR3 loop: CASSLLDGETQYF. The CDR3 DNA sequence: TGTGCCAGCTCACTCTTGGACGGGGAGACCCAGTACTTC.

The chain combines TRBV29-1 with TRBJ2-7; D is uncertain. CDR3 length: 13 amino acids. Trimming took off 4 bases at V and 2 bases at J, with 12 bases between the two ends. Germline CDR1 is SQVTM and CDR2 is ANQGSEA. For the CDR3, the DNA is TGCAGCGTTGCACGGAGCCTCACCTACGAGCAGTACTTC. Amino acids: CSVARSLTYEQYF.

V and J are TRBV6-5 and TRBJ2-7; D perhaps matches TRBD2 (6 bases). From germline, CDR1 is MNHEY and CDR2 SVGAGI. This CDR3 spans 13 amino acids. Trimming removed 4 bases at V and 3 bases at J, with 10 bases between. The CDR3 loop is CASSFPGSYEQYF. Here the CDR3 DNA reads TGTGCCAGCAGTTTTCCCGGGAGCTACGAGCAGTACTTC.

Only a few counts were recorded for this clone. The V and J genes are TRBV4-3 and TRBJ2-3; 10 bases map to TRBD2. The CDR3 spans 16 residues. Germline CDR1 is LGHNA and CDR2 is YSLEER. V dropped 3 bases and J dropped 2; count of bases not matched to a gene: 5. The CDR3 nucleotides are TGCGCCAGCAGCCAGTTTAGCGGGGGGACCACAGATACGCAGTATTTT. Its translation is CASSQFSGGTTDTQYF.

The chain joins TRBV27 to TRBJ1-5, with 7 bases matching TRBD1. V dropped 5 bases and J dropped 7; count of bases not matched to a gene: 14. The CDR3 sequence is 16 residues long. In germline, CDR1 is MNHEY, CDR2 SMNVEV (reference sequence). In DNA, the CDR3 is TGTGCCAGCAGTACTCAACGGGAGGGGGCGGGACAGCCCCAGCATTTT. Its protein product is CASSTQREGAGQPQHF.

This clone has more than one count but fewer than ten. The chain joins TRBV7-9 to TRBJ2-2, with D possibly being TRBD1 (6 bases). Germline V gives CDR1 SEHNR, CDR2 FQNEAQ (reference sequence). The V and J ends lost 7 bases and 5 bases respectively, with 14 bases between them. This CDR3 spans 14 amino acids. CDR3 DNA sequence: TGTGCCAGCACCACATCAGGGGAAACCGGGGAGCTGTTTTTT. It yields the protein CASTTSGETGELFF.